This paragraph reports one T cell receptor beta chain. This record comes from a study of blood T cell repertoires in COVID-19. Study-wide context: Collection of acute and convalescent COVID-19 samples took place in the United States, Italy and Spain. The cDNA or gDNA used as material had been derived from T cells, B-cell-depleted T cells, or PBMCs.

Methods used by the authors: Reference gene primer amplification yielded estimated nucleated cell counts. This table comes from immunoSEQ multiplex PCR, and its TCRdb copy is limited to in-frame clones, with some not included. V and J calls and clone size come straight from that table; D and trimming were deduced from the DNA. The data contain just over 300,000 clones, about nine tenths of them singletons. In germline, CDR1 is WSHSY, CDR2 SAAADI. V shed 8 bases and J shed 0 bases, with 11 bases lying between them. The CDR3 sequence is 14 residues long. This sequence joins TRBV10-2 and TRBJ1-3; tentative D call: TRBD1 (5 bases). This TCR derives from a man between 18 and 35 years old with active or convalescent COVID-19. The sample taken for sequencing was peripheral blood. The CDR3 loop reads CASGGISSGNTIYF. The DNA of the CDR3 is TGCGCCAGCGGGGGGATTTCCTCTGGAAACACCATATATTTT.